This T cell receptor (beta chain) was documented in a study of blood T cell repertoires in COVID-19. About the study: COVID-19 samples collected from the United States, Italy and Spain covered acute and convalescent phases. The cDNA or gDNA used as material had been derived from T cells, B-cell-depleted T cells, or PBMCs.

Original processing methods: Estimation of nucleated cell counts was performed using reference gene primer amplification. Produced via immunoSEQ multiplex PCR; TCRdb's table is partial and in-frame only. V, J and clone size reflect that table, while D and trimming were determined from the DNA. The data show 84,000 or so clones, with approximately 80% seen just once and 15% to 20% held by the top ten. This CDR3 is built from 13 residues. The V gene lost 0 bases and the J gene lost 4 bases, with 5 bases spanning the gap. CDR1 SGHRS and CDR2 YFSETQ come from the germline V gene. The V and J genes are TRBV5-1 and TRBJ1-5; D gene unclear. Sequencing input: peripheral blood. The receptor's source is an elderly man with active or convalescent COVID-19. The CDR3 region has the DNA TGCGCCAGCAGCTTGGCCAGTAATCAGCCCCAGCATTTT. This encodes CASSLASNQPQHF.